Sequencing of this T cell receptor (beta chain) was carried out in a study of cytomegalovirus exposure and HLA in healthy donors. PCR amplification relied on 60 Vbeta primers (plus 13 Jbeta primers). Assay: immunoSEQ multiplex PCR; the TCRdb copy retains only in-frame clones and omits some. Counted here are tens of thousands of clones, roughly 79% occurring once; the ten biggest clones make up around 3%. Broader study findings: Upon later analysis, HLA-associated TCR beta chains proved more clonally expanded than other, equally common chains.

A remark on this clone: Its antigen is still unknown.

Germline CDR1 is SGHRS and CDR2 is YFSETQ. Trimming at V came to 3 bases and at J to 7 bases, leaving 7 bases not matched to a gene. The CDR3 extends over 14 amino acids. The origin of this receptor is a man in his fifties or sixties in good health and CMV-seronegative. J is TRBJ1-2 and V is TRBV5-1, with 9 bases identical to TRBD1. Sequenced: PBMCs. In DNA form, the CDR3 reads TGCGCCAGCAGCTGGGACAGGGCCTCCGGTGGCTACACCTTC. It specifies CASSWDRASGGYTF.